The 22 T cell receptor beta chains in this list originate from one sample, sequenced in a study of T cells after yellow fever vaccination. Each CDR3 protein is one row after TCRdb ran MiXCR on the 5' RACE reads. The sample has around 180,000 distinct CDR3 sequences, 6.2% seen once. The sequences come from CD4+ T cells sorted from PBMCs, collected on the day of the first yellow fever vaccination. The source of these receptors is a man aged 18 to 30 who received the YFV17D yellow fever vaccine.

This chain links TRBV12-3 or TRBV12-4 with TRBJ1-2, with no clear D. This CDR3 has 13 residues. Between the trimmed V and J ends, which lost 3 bases and 4 bases, there was a span of 9 bases. CDR3 sequence reads: CASSFRRRYGYTF. DNA for the CDR3: TGTGCCAGCAGTTTTCGCCGACGCTATGGCTACACCTTC.

This rearrangement joins TRBV10-3 to TRBJ2-7, with 9 nucleotides matching TRBD1. The CDR3 is made up of 15 amino acids. V lost 7 bases, J lost 4 bases, and 11 bases stayed unmatched. Germline V CDR1 and CDR2: ENHRY, SYGVKD. In DNA form, the CDR3 reads TGTGCCATCAATGACCCGGGACAGGGTACTTACGAGCAGTACTTC. Amino acids: CAINDPGQGTYEQYF.

This clonotype was observed many times. The chain links TRBV29-1 to TRBJ2-1; 9 positions agree with TRBD1. With 1 base clipped from V and 8 bases from J, the junction kept 12 bases outside the gene matches. The CDR3 extends over 16 amino acids. Germline CDR1 and CDR2: SQVTM and ANQGSEA. DNA for the CDR3: TGCAGCGTTGAAGTGATTGGACAGGGGCCAAATGATGAGCAGTTCTTC. This sequence encodes CSVEVIGQGPNDEQFF.

The chain's CDR3 is CASSLWGFRETQYF. In DNA, the CDR3 is TGCGCCAGCAGCCTATGGGGCTTTCGGGAGACCCAGTACTTC. V and J are TRBV5-1 and TRBJ2-5; D perhaps matches TRBD1 (5 bases). With 4 bases removed from V and 5 bases from J, the gap between germline ends came to 15 bases. The germline V gene encodes CDR1 SGHRS and CDR2 YFSETQ. The CDR3 runs to 14 residues.

The chain joins TRBV4-3 to TRBJ1-4; D gene uncertain. V lost 0 bases and J lost 2, with 7 bases in between. CDR3 length: 15 residues. Germline lookup yields CDR1 LGHNA and CDR2 YSLEER. The CDR3 region has the DNA TGCGCCAGCAGCCAAGATACACATACTAATGAAAAACTGTTTTTT. Translation: CASSQDTHTNEKLFF.

This clonotype was found a few times. The gene calls are TRBV18 and TRBJ2-7; weak D call: TRBD2 (6 bases). The CDR3 totals 13 residues. CDR1 is KGHSH, CDR2 LQKENI, per germline. V dropped 1 base and J dropped 5 bases, with 9 bases sitting between them. For the CDR3, the DNA is TGTGCCAGCTCACCACGAGGAGGGGACGAGCAGTACGTC. Translating gives CASSPRGGDEQYV.

This clonotype was seen repeatedly, ten times or more. The rearrangement uses TRBV5-1 and TRBJ1-5, with TRBD1 matching over 8 bases. The germline V gene encodes CDR1 SGHRS and CDR2 YFSETQ. V shed 4 bases and J 0 bases; nucleotides not matched to a gene: 3. This CDR3 is built from 15 residues. DNA of the CDR3: TGCGCCAGCAGCCTGACAGGGGATAGCAATCAGCCCCAGCATTTT. Amino acid sequence: CASSLTGDSNQPQHF. Full variable domain (remainder filled in from reference TRBV5-1 and TRBJ1-5): KAGVTQTPRYLIKTRGQQVTLSCSPISGHRSVSWYQQTPGQGLQFLFEYFSETQRNKGNFPGRFSGRQFSNSRSEMNVSTLELGDSALYLCASSLTGDSNQPQHFGDGTRLSIL.

There are many counts of this clonotype. The rearrangement links TRBV4-2 to TRBJ2-7, with 7 bases that match TRBD2. V shed 4 bases and J 0 bases; nucleotides not matched to a gene: 9. In germline, CDR1 is LGHNA, CDR2 YNFKEQ. The CDR3 length is 16 residues. CDR3 sequence (DNA): TGTGCCAGCAGCCCCTCAAACGGGGGGTTCTCCTACGAGCAGTACTTC. The encoded protein is CASSPSNGGFSYEQYF.

This clonotype occurred a few times. The chain combines TRBV7-2 with TRBJ2-1; unclear D gene. Deletions cut 5 bases from V and 1 base from J, with 12 bases between. The CDR3 covers 15 residues. Germline V gene lookup returns CDR1 SGHTA and CDR2 FQGNSA. Written as DNA, the CDR3 is TGTGCCAGCAGCCGACCCGAGACTTCCTACAATGAGCAGTTCTTC. This sequence encodes CASSRPETSYNEQFF.

This clonotype has at least ten counts. The chain combines TRBV11-2 with TRBJ2-1; no reliable D call. Germline V lookup: CDR1 SGHAT, CDR2 FQNNGV. V was clipped by 3 bases and J by 0 bases, with 6 bases between them. This CDR3 spans 14 amino acids. In DNA form, the CDR3 reads TGTGCCAGCAGCTTCCCGGCCTCCTACAATGAGCAGTTCTTC. This translates into CASSFPASYNEQFF.

This clonotype appeared a few times. The V call is TRBV5-8, the J call TRBJ1-2; 8 positions agree with TRBD1. The CDR3 covers 12 residues. Germline CDR1 is SGHTS and CDR2 is YDEGEE. The V gene end was trimmed by 4 bases and the J gene end by 9 bases; junction bases not matched to a gene: 5. As DNA, the CDR3 is TGTGCCAGCAGCCGGACAGGGCGAAGCTACACCTTC. Amino acid sequence: CASSRTGRSYTF.

Notes on this clonotype: Being one base from a much bigger clone, this may be a read error. The rearrangement joins TRBV29-1 to TRBJ2-2; D is possibly TRBD2 (6 bases). V lost 3 bases, J lost 2 bases, and 10 bases lay in between. CDR3 length equals 14 residues. Germline V gene sequence: CDR1 SQVTM, CDR2 ANQGSEA. The CDR3 DNA reads TGCAGCGTTGACCCGGGGGATAACACCGGGGAGCTGTTTTTT. Amino acids: CSVDPGDNTGELFF.

Notes on this clonotype: This may come from a read error, since a much larger clone is one base off. V is TRBV12-3 or TRBV12-4 and J is TRBJ2-1, with unresolved D. The CDR3 extends over 11 amino acids. Trimming took off 6 bases at V and 7 bases at J, with 7 bases between the two ends. In DNA form, the CDR3 reads TGTGCCAGCAGGACCAAAAATGAGCAGTTCTTC. The encoded protein is CASRTKNEQFF.

This clonotype was counted at least ten times. The chain links TRBV9 to TRBJ1-2; D is ambiguous. Trimming removed 4 bases at V and 8 bases at J, with 18 bases between. Germline assignment: CDR1 SGDLS and CDR2 YYNGEE. This CDR3 is 14 amino acids long. CDR3 in amino acids: CASSTGVPRGGYTF. The CDR3 DNA is TGTGCCAGCAGCACCGGGGTCCCCCGCGGAGGCTACACCTTC.

This chain joins TRBV7-8 and TRBJ1-5; D is unresolved. Trimming removed 5 bases from V and 6 bases from J, with 11 bases in between. Germline V lookup: CDR1 SGHVS, CDR2 FQNEAQ. This CDR3 has 13 amino acids. For the CDR3, the DNA is TGTGCCAGCAGCATAGAGCGTGTTCAGCCCCAGCATTTT. It specifies CASSIERVQPQHF.

This chain joins TRBV7-2 and TRBJ1-1; D gene unclear. Looked up from germline, CDR1 is SGHTA and CDR2 is FQGNSA. There are 15 residues in the CDR3. Trimming shortened V by 2 bases and J by 6 bases, and 16 bases separated the two germline ends. The CDR3, as DNA: TGTGCCAGCAGCTTATTTAGTGGATTCCGACCTGAAGCTTTCTTT. Amino acid sequence: CASSLFSGFRPEAFF. Based on the CDR3 plus reference TRBV7-2 and TRBJ1-1, the full variable domain is GAGVSQSPSNKVTEKGKDVELRCDPISGHTALYWYRQSLGQGLEFLIYFQGNSAPDKSGLPSDRFSAERTGGSVSTLTIQRTQQEDSAVYLCASSLFSGFRPEAFFGQGTRLTVV.

This clonotype was observed a few times. The rearrangement links TRBV20-1 to TRBJ1-1; perhaps TRBD1 as D (6 bases). Trimming stripped 6 bases from V and 6 bases from J, with 17 bases between. Germline V gives CDR1 DFQATT, CDR2 SNEGSKA (reference sequence). This CDR3 has 13 amino acids. CDR3 amino acids: CSAPAGVMAEAFF. CDR3 nucleotides: TGCAGTGCCCCCGCAGGGGTCATGGCTGAAGCTTTCTTT.

In this sample, this clonotype turned up many times. The chain joins TRBV20-1 to TRBJ1-2; D gene unclear. The germline CDR1 and CDR2 sequences are DFQATT and SNEGSKA (reference sequence). CDR3 size: 14 residues. The V end was cut by 7 bases, the J end by 2 bases, with 17 bases between. DNA for the CDR3: TGCAGTGGCTCAGACGGAAGTAGAAACTATGGCTACACCTTC. As protein: CSGSDGSRNYGYTF.

This clonotype was detected many times. The rearrangement uses TRBV20-1 and TRBJ2-3, with a weak D call TRBD2 (5 bases). The V and J ends lost 3 bases and 10 bases respectively, with 20 bases between them. Looked up from germline, CDR1 is DFQATT and CDR2 is SNEGSKA (reference sequence). This CDR3 is built from 14 residues. The CDR3 sequence is CSASGLFGLEPQYF. For the CDR3, the DNA is TGCAGTGCTAGTGGTTTGTTCGGACTCGAACCGCAGTATTTT.

At least ten counts were recorded for this clonotype. The chain's CDR3 is CASSQARYTDTQYF. Here the CDR3 DNA reads TGTGCCAGCAGCCAAGCTAGATACACAGATACGCAGTATTTT. The chain has TRBV4-2 and TRBJ2-3; D is ambiguous. V dropped 1 base and J dropped 2 bases, with 7 bases sitting between them. Germline assignment: CDR1 LGHNA and CDR2 YNFKEQ. There are 14 residues in the CDR3.

The chain has TRBV5-1 and TRBJ2-3, with D possibly being TRBD1 (5 bases). Trimming removed 0 bases from V and 5 bases from J, with 16 bases in between. Looked up from germline, CDR1 is SGHRS and CDR2 is YFSETQ. This CDR3 is built from 16 residues. The CDR3 nucleotides are TGCGCCAGCAGCTTGGAAAGCGTGGGGCAAGGAGATACGCAGTATTTT. As protein: CASSLESVGQGDTQYF.

The chain recombines TRBV6-5 with TRBJ1-5; D gene ambiguous. With 4 bases removed from V and 4 bases from J, the gap between germline ends came to 8 bases. Germline CDR1 and CDR2: MNHEY and SVGAGI. The CDR3 contains 13 residues. As DNA, the CDR3 is TGTGCCAGCAGTTCGGCCTTTAATCAGCCCCAGCATTTT. Its protein product is CASSSAFNQPQHF.